What follows describes a single T cell receptor (beta chain). Ten or more counts support this clonotype. Its binding antigen is unknown. No base quality information exists; no much larger clone differs at one position. V is clipped by 6 bases and J by 0 bases, and the sequence between their germline boundaries is 14 bases long. The germline V gene encodes CDR1 DFQATT and CDR2 SNEGSKA (reference sequence). The CDR3 covers 14 residues, taking in both the cysteine and the phenylalanine. The kept DNA is CDR3 alone, 42 bases in frame from the first base. Ophthalmopathy patients had moderately to severely active disease, Clinical Activity Score of at least 3, NOSPECS grade of at least 4, and disease duration under 3 months. Patients with other autoimmune diseases, uncontrolled infections, pregnancy or lactation were excluded. Diagnosis relied on clinical symptoms, serum thyroxine, TRAb, thyroid ultrasound and orbital computed tomography. Using Ficoll-Paque density gradient centrifugation, PBMCs were isolated from about 9.2 ml of fresh peripheral blood. Trizol reagent was used to extract the total RNA, and its quality was then checked on an Agilent 2100 Bioanalyzer.

This entry belongs to a study of Graves' ophthalmopathy and Graves' hyperthyroidism (dated by TCRdb to 2016 to 2018). As for the study more broadly: Peripheral blood was collected before any treatment was given, at the time of initial diagnosis. To tell Graves' ophthalmopathy apart from Graves' hyperthyroidism, and to predict which patients would progress to ophthalmopathy, the study relied on TCR beta repertoire signatures. In total, 135 blood samples were TCR-sequenced: under 45 ophthalmopathy, some 72 hyperthyroidism and some 17 hyperthyroidism-to-ophthalmopathy patients. To explore V-J signatures distinguishing ophthalmopathy from hyperthyroidism, a discovery set of 100 patients (roughly 44 ophthalmopathy, roughly 56 stable hyperthyroidism) was enrolled. An independent validation cohort was composed of approximately 19 hyperthyroidism patients and 17 patients who later progressed from hyperthyroidism to ophthalmopathy. In 6 or 7 hyperthyroidism patients, T-cell repertoires of thyroid tissue and blood were compared. Following sample collection, hyperthyroidism patients were given methimazole at a starting dose of 30 mg daily, and ophthalmopathy patients were given high-dose intravenous methylprednisolone. The 90 to 100 discovery patients were randomly split 7:3 into training and test sets.

TCR beta CDR3 regions were amplified from RNA transcripts for repertoire sequencing. The first round was an RT-PCR using HTBI primers with the Qiagen OneStep RT-PCR kit, and this first round was followed by a second-round multiplex PCR, then size selection and purification. The libraries underwent paired-end sequencing with 100 bp reads on an Illumina HiSeq2000. On the authors' methods: Reads were processed with SOAPnuke, discarding reads with adapters, uncalled bases, mean Phred below 15, or no exact constant-primer or identifier match. COPE v1.2.5 was used to merge high-quality paired reads. Clonotypes were defined as unique nucleotide sequences and were aligned to IMGT TRB V, D and J references using MiTCR v1.1. Only V-J combinations with frequency above 0.0001 were analysed, covering 99% to 99.2% of repertoires. A TCR clonal expansion and chaos score per V-J combination was defined as the ratio of F50 clonal expansion to chaos observed in the TCRdist matrix. Welch's t-statistics and random forest were used to narrow the features down to more than 10 V-J combinations, which were then fed into a naive Bayes classifier. The Morisita-Horn index was used to measure how similar the thyroid and blood repertoires were. The raw public reads went through TCRdb reprocessing: fastp at Q25, MiXCR clone calling, in-frame beta chains kept. Each entry is one CDR3 protein sequence, shown with its most common DNA and genes. The V and J calls shown here were made by TCRdb, not taken from the authors' results. The table for this sample lists about 210,000 distinct CDR3 sequences; around 28% of them were counted only once. The ten most abundant clones make up around 10% of the sample.

Broad study findings and their caveats: Sample size was not predetermined statistically, and investigators were not blinded to group allocation. In validation, the model predicted ophthalmopathy progression with 55% to 71% sensitivity and about 77% specificity; roughly 12 predicted patients were CT-confirmed with GO in a median of approximately 6.5 months. Most expanded thyroid clonotypes with frequency above 0.001 were also detected in blood, suggesting blood repertoires may reflect the thyroid immune response. The 13-signature model separated ophthalmopathy from stable hyperthyroidism with 87.88% sensitivity and about 84% specificity in cross-validation, and 80%/75% in the test set.

The TCR sequence derives from a man in his forties or fifties with Graves' ophthalmopathy. Donor details come from another sample of the same person, matched by shared clones. The V and J genes are TRBV20-1 and TRBJ2-5; confidence is insufficient to name the D gene. The sequenced sample consisted of peripheral blood. The CDR3 protein: CSAVLGAYQETQYF. Here is the DNA: TGCAGTGCCGTCCTCGGTGCGTACCAAGAGACCCAGTACTTC.